This TCR beta chain is drawn from a study of OX40 agonist ivuxolimab in advanced cancers. Notes on the study in general: Antigen specificity was not determined for the expanded peripheral T cells.

Only in-frame clones appear in the TCRdb table, and some are missing; sequencing was by immunoSEQ multiplex PCR. The repertoire consists of some 100,000 clones, with around 90% occurring once and the leading ten covering roughly 0.8%. V shed 3 bases and J 8 bases; nucleotides not matched to a gene: 6. The CDR3 length is 13 residues. CDR1 is SGHNT and CDR2 is YYREEE in the germline V gene (reference sequence). On this clone itself: Its antigen is not known.

The receptor's source is an adult with an advanced solid tumor such as melanoma, head and neck, liver or kidney cancer. This chain uses TRBV5-4 with TRBJ1-2; 8 bases map to TRBD1. The sequenced sample was CD4+ or CD8+ T cells sorted from blood, obtained in a trial of the OX40 agonist ivuxolimab. CDR3 DNA sequence: TGTGCCAGCAGCTCATGGACAGGGTTAGGCTACACCTTC. Translating gives CASSSWTGLGYTF.